One sample yielded the 25 T cell receptor beta chains listed below, sequenced in a study of blood T cell repertoires in COVID-19. Some clones are missing from TCRdb's copy, which holds only in-frame ones; the method was immunoSEQ multiplex PCR. The sample lists about 120,000 clones, around three quarters occurring once. Sequencing was performed on peripheral blood. Receptors were obtained from a middle-aged man with active or convalescent COVID-19.

This clone was seen more than once but under ten times. The chain recombines TRBV19 with TRBJ2-3; 7 bases fit TRBD1. Germline assignment: CDR1 LNHDA and CDR2 SQIVND (reference sequence). V dropped 7 bases and J dropped 0; count of bases not matched to a gene: 4. The CDR3 is 14 residues long. CDR3 region: CASKGDRSTDTQYF. CDR3 in DNA: TGTGCCAGTAAGGGGGACAGAAGCACAGATACGCAGTATTTT. Combining the CDR3 with reference TRBV19 and TRBJ2-3 gives the whole variable domain DGGITQSPKYLFRKEGQNVTLSCEQNLNHDAMYWYRQDPGQGLRLIYYSQIVNDFQKGDIAEGYSVSREKKESFPLTVTSAQKNPTAFYLCASKGDRSTDTQYFGPGTRLTVL.

The CDR3 DNA sequence: TGTGCCAGCAGTTCAGACCGGGACTCCGAGCAGTACTTC. Its translation is CASSSDRDSEQYF. This rearrangement joins TRBV6-2 or TRBV6-3 to TRBJ2-7, with a tentative D call TRBD2 (6 bases). Germline V gene data show CDR1 as MNHEY and CDR2 as SVGEGT. This CDR3 comprises 13 residues. Trimming took off 4 bases at V and 6 bases at J, with 13 bases between the two ends.

J is TRBJ1-2 and V is TRBV25-1, with unresolved D. The CDR3 extends over 14 amino acids. Germline V lookup: CDR1 MGHDK, CDR2 SYGVNS. V dropped 3 bases and J dropped 0 bases, with 8 bases sitting between them. In DNA form, the CDR3 reads TGTGCCAGCAGTGATGGCAGAACTAACTATGGCTACACCTTC. Translated, it gives CASSDGRTNYGYTF.

The chain employs TRBV18 and TRBJ1-1; 7 bases are shared with TRBD1. With V trimmed by 4 bases and J by 4 bases, 9 bases remained unmatched. The CDR3 extends over 15 amino acids. Per the germline V gene, CDR1 is KGHSH and CDR2 is LQKENI. CDR3: CASSLRDSSGTEAFF. In nucleotides, the CDR3 is TGTGCCAGCTCACTCCGGGACAGTTCGGGCACTGAAGCTTTCTTT.

V usage is TRBV18 and J usage is TRBJ2-7; 7 bases agree with TRBD1. Trimming cost V 3 bases and J 7 bases; bases outside gene matches: 6. From germline, CDR1 is KGHSH and CDR2 LQKENI. The CDR3 is made up of 13 amino acids. The CDR3, as DNA: TGTGCCAGCTCACCCGAGACAGGGTTGGAGCAGTACTTC. Translation: CASSPETGLEQYF.

This rearrangement joins TRBV7-3 to TRBJ1-1, with a weak D call TRBD1 (5 bases). Germline assignment: CDR1 SGHTA and CDR2 FQGTGA. V was clipped by 3 bases and J by 11 bases, with 16 bases between them. The CDR3 consists of 13 residues. The CDR3 loop is CASSFESARGAFF. CDR3 bases: TGTGCCAGCAGCTTTGAGTCAGCCCGGGGGGCTTTCTTT.

The chain carries TRBV27 and TRBJ2-2; 9 bases map to TRBD2. Trimming at V came to 6 bases and at J to 9 bases, leaving 8 bases not matched to a gene. Germline CDR1 reads MNHEY; CDR2 reads SMNVEV (reference sequence). This CDR3 is built from 14 residues. CDR3 bases: TGTGCCAGCAGAAACATAGCGGGGGCCCGGGAGCTGTTTTTT. This translates into CASRNIAGARELFF.

The genes are TRBV10-3 and TRBJ1-2, with D unresolved. Germline V gene sequence: CDR1 ENHRY, CDR2 SYGVKD. The CDR3 has 11 residues. V lost 3 bases and J lost 8, with 7 bases in between. CDR3 in DNA: TGTGCCATCAGTGATGGGGAGGGCTACACCTTC. This sequence encodes CAISDGEGYTF.

This clone has a single count. This sequence joins TRBV12-3 or TRBV12-4 and TRBJ2-1; D unclear. Trimming shortened V by 6 bases and J by 9 bases, and 9 bases separated the two germline ends. The CDR3 loop spans 11 amino acids. CDR3 sequence reads: CASSPPGEQFF. In DNA form, the CDR3 reads TGTGCCAGCAGCCCTCCCGGTGAGCAGTTCTTC.

CDR3 coding DNA: TGTGCCTGGAGCGTGACAGGGACTCTCTACGAGCAGTACTTC. Translation: CAWSVTGTLYEQYF. The chain employs TRBV30 and TRBJ2-7, with TRBD1 as a possible D gene (7 bases). Looked up from germline, CDR1 is GTSNPN and CDR2 is SVGIG (reference sequence). V was clipped by 3 bases and J by 3 bases, with 15 bases between them. This CDR3 comprises 14 residues.

The J gene is TRBJ2-1, the V gene TRBV5-6; 9 bases align to TRBD1. CDR1 is SGHDT and CDR2 is YYEEEE in the germline V gene. With 0 bases clipped from V and 10 bases from J, the junction kept 8 bases outside the gene matches. This CDR3 comprises 15 residues. The CDR3: CASSLGDRDVGEQFF. The CDR3 coding sequence is TGTGCCAGCAGCTTGGGGGACAGGGACGTCGGAGAGCAGTTCTTC.

This clone was picked up many times. The V gene is TRBV5-1, the J gene TRBJ1-2; 7 bases fit TRBD1. The CDR3 consists of 15 residues. V gave up 6 bases and J gave up 8 bases; unmatched junction bases: 16. From germline, CDR1 is SGHRS and CDR2 YFSETQ. The CDR3 DNA sequence: TGCGCCAGCACGGACAGGTTGACCGGTCCGGGGGGCTACACCTTC. Protein: CASTDRLTGPGGYTF.

CDR3 in DNA: TGTGCCAGCAGCTCTACTAGCTCACCCCTCCACTTT. Translated: CASSSTSSPLHF. The V call is TRBV7-9, the J call TRBJ1-6; D not resolved. Trimming shortened V by 4 bases and J by 10 bases, and 8 bases separated the two germline ends. CDR1 is SEHNR and CDR2 is FQNEAQ in the germline V gene (reference sequence). The CDR3 covers 12 residues. Full variable domain (remainder filled in from reference TRBV7-9 and TRBJ1-6): DTGVSQNPRHKITKRGQNVTFRCDPISEHNRLYWYRQTLGQGPEFLTYFQNEAQLEKSRLLSDRFSAERPKGSFSTLEIQRTEQGDSAMYLCASSSTSSPLHFGNGTRLTVT.

The rearrangement joins TRBV15 to TRBJ2-1, with D possibly TRBD2 on 6 matching bases. Trimming cost V 3 bases and J 7 bases, with 10 bases left between them. Germline assignment: CDR1 LNHNV and CDR2 YYDKDF (reference sequence). The CDR3 runs 13 residues. CDR3 DNA: TGTGCCACCAGCAGCGATCTAGCGAATGAGCAGTTCTTC. Translated: CATSSDLANEQFF.

This rearrangement joins TRBV25-1 to TRBJ2-6; tentatively, D is TRBD1 (6 bases). The CDR3 is made up of 18 amino acids. The germline V and J ends were trimmed by 3 bases and 0 bases, with 15 bases remaining between them. The germline CDR1 and CDR2 sequences are MGHDK and SYGVNS. CDR3 residues: CASSDSSARGSGANVLTF. In DNA form, the CDR3 reads TGTGCCAGCAGTGATTCCAGTGCCAGGGGCTCTGGGGCCAACGTCCTGACTTTC.

As concerns this clone: Additional DNA sequences in this sample encode the identical CDR3. This rearrangement joins TRBV18 to TRBJ2-7, with 9 bases matching TRBD1. Germline assignment: CDR1 KGHSH and CDR2 LQKENI. CDR3 length: 14 amino acids. Trimming removed 3 bases from V and 1 base from J; junction bases left unmatched: 1. CDR3 residues: CASSPDRGSYEQYF. CDR3 sequence (DNA): TGTGCCAGCTCACCGGACAGGGGATCCTACGAGCAGTACTTC.

This clone has just a few counts. V is TRBV25-1 and J is TRBJ2-7, with 11 bases matching TRBD2. V shed 0 bases and J 2 bases; nucleotides not matched to a gene: 0. Germline V gene data show CDR1 as MGHDK and CDR2 as SYGVNS. CDR3 length equals 15 residues. The CDR3 DNA reads TGTGCCAGCAGTGAATATAGCGGGAGGGCCTACGAGCAGTACTTC. Protein sequence: CASSEYSGRAYEQYF.

This clone was recorded only once. The J gene is TRBJ1-6, the V gene TRBV28; D might be TRBD1 (6 bases). Germline values: CDR1 MDHEN, CDR2 SYDVKM. V gave up 5 bases and J gave up 1 base, with 15 bases separating them. This CDR3 is 17 amino acids long. The CDR3 sequence: CASSPERGGSYNSPLHF. The DNA for the CDR3 is TGTGCCAGCAGTCCCGAAAGGGGGGGGTCCTATAATTCACCCCTCCACTTT.

V is TRBV10-3 and J is TRBJ2-4, with 8 bases lining up with TRBD2. Germline trimming cut 3 bases from V and 6 bases from J; bases unmatched to any gene: 4. This CDR3 is 14 amino acids long. CDR1 is ENHRY, CDR2 SYGVKD, per germline. For the CDR3, the DNA is TGTGCCATCAGTGATGGGGCGGGGGGAAACATTCAGTACTTC. The encoded protein is CAISDGAGGNIQYF.

In DNA, the CDR3 is TGTGCCAGCTCGAACAGGGTAGAGTTGGAGCAGTACTTC. Translating it yields CASSNRVELEQYF. This chain uses TRBV6-5 with TRBJ2-7, with a tentative D call TRBD1 (6 bases). The V and J ends lost 8 bases and 7 bases respectively, with 18 bases between them. The germline V gene encodes CDR1 MNHEY and CDR2 SVGAGI. There are 13 residues in the CDR3.

The rearrangement joins TRBV2 to TRBJ1-4; no clear D. The ends were cut back, 3 bases at V and 8 bases at J, with 10 bases in the middle. Germline CDR1 reads SNHLY; CDR2 reads FYNNEI. The CDR3 extends over 13 amino acids. CDR3: CASSETVREKLFF. The CDR3 region has the DNA TGTGCCAGCAGTGAGACCGTCAGGGAAAAACTGTTTTTT.

This clone was detected only a few times. This sequence joins TRBV19 and TRBJ2-4, with D perhaps matching TRBD2 (6 bases). The CDR3 spans 14 residues. From germline, CDR1 is LNHDA and CDR2 SQIVND (reference sequence). Trimming stripped 5 bases from V and 5 bases from J, with 13 bases between. CDR3 nucleotides: TGTGCCAGTAGTCCCCGGGGGAGTCAAAACATTCAGTACTTC. Protein sequence: CASSPRGSQNIQYF.

V is TRBV9 and J is TRBJ1-6; no firm D call. From germline, CDR1 is SGDLS and CDR2 YYNGEE. This CDR3 is 14 amino acids long. Trimming shortened V by 3 bases and J by 5 bases, and 9 bases separated the two germline ends. The CDR3 coding sequence is TGTGCCAGCAGCGCCAAACAGAATAATTCACCCCTCCACTTT. Protein product: CASSAKQNNSPLHF.

The table lists this clone with a few counts. The chain joins TRBV25-1 to TRBJ2-7, with a tentative D call TRBD1 (6 bases). The CDR3 extends over 13 amino acids. Germline loops: CDR1 MGHDK, CDR2 SYGVNS. Trimming cost V 5 bases and J 5 bases, with 13 bases left between them. The DNA for the CDR3 is TGTGCCAGCAGTTTCCCAGGGGACGACGAGCAGTACTTC. Protein: CASSFPGDDEQYF.

The gene calls are TRBV6-5 and TRBJ2-3; 11 positions match TRBD2. Germline lookup yields CDR1 MNHEY and CDR2 SVGAGI. The CDR3 extends over 13 amino acids. V lost 8 bases and J lost 3; bases outside the gene matches: 1. As DNA, the CDR3 is TGTGCCAGCGGGACTAGCGGAACAGATACGCAGTATTTT. Protein sequence: CASGTSGTDTQYF.